These 23 T cell receptor beta chains share one sample of origin, sequenced in a study of blood T cell repertoires in COVID-19. Profiled with immunoSEQ multiplex PCR; TCRdb holds only in-frame clones, not every one. The sample carries some 76,000 clones, approximately 80% recorded once. Sequencing used peripheral blood. These receptors came from a man aged 50 to 59 with acute or convalescent COVID-19.

This sequence joins TRBV7-2 and TRBJ1-2, with 8 bases lining up with TRBD1. V lost 0 bases, J lost 7 bases, and 10 bases stayed unmatched. The germline gives CDR1 SGHTA, CDR2 FQGNSA. There are 16 residues in the CDR3. CDR3 amino acids: CASSLARSGGGPGYTF. CDR3 coding DNA: TGTGCCAGCAGCTTAGCAAGGTCAGGGGGCGGTCCTGGCTACACCTTC.

J is TRBJ2-2 and V is TRBV19, with a tentative D call TRBD1 (5 bases). The CDR3 covers 15 residues. Deletions cut 4 bases from V and 6 bases from J, with 15 bases between. The germline V gene encodes CDR1 LNHDA and CDR2 SQIVND (reference sequence). The CDR3 is CASSRARVGPGELFF. The CDR3 nucleotides are TGTGCCAGTAGTAGGGCCAGGGTGGGTCCCGGGGAGCTGTTTTTT.

This clone has a single count. This chain links TRBV15 with TRBJ2-7; 13 bases map to TRBD2. Trimming removed 5 bases from V and 4 bases from J; junction bases left unmatched: 11. Germline loops: CDR1 LNHNV, CDR2 YYDKDF (reference sequence). The CDR3 has 17 residues. DNA of the CDR3: TGTGCCACCAGCGAACTTCTGGGACTAGCGGGAACTTACGAGCAGTACTTC. Its protein is CATSELLGLAGTYEQYF.

The rearrangement links TRBV5-6 to TRBJ2-2, with TRBD2 matching over 8 bases. The V segment lost 4 bases and the J segment 3 bases; nucleotides outside the gene matches: 11. Germline loops: CDR1 SGHDT, CDR2 YYEEEE. The CDR3 extends over 17 amino acids. CDR3 sequence (DNA): TGTGCCAGCAGCCCCTCCTATCGGGGGGGATACACCGGGGAGCTGTTTTTT. This codes for CASSPSYRGGYTGELFF.

V usage is TRBV4-3 and J usage is TRBJ2-4; D may be TRBD1 (5 bases). Germline CDR1 LGHNA, CDR2 YSLEER. Trimming left V 1 base short and J 7 bases short, with 11 bases between. The length of the CDR3 is 14 residues. CDR3 residues: CASSQGEGANIQYF. In nucleotides, the CDR3 is TGCGCCAGCAGCCAAGGTGAAGGGGCGAACATTCAGTACTTC.

The chain has TRBV2 and TRBJ1-5, with unresolved D. Trimming took 6 bases from V and 0 from J, leaving 12 bases between them. From germline, CDR1 is SNHLY and CDR2 FYNNEI. The CDR3 is 15 amino acids. CDR3 in amino acids: CASSLGPDSNQPQHF. CDR3 sequence (DNA): TGTGCCAGCAGCCTGGGCCCTGATAGCAATCAGCCCCAGCATTTT.

The rearrangement uses TRBV13 and TRBJ2-7; 15 nucleotides match TRBD2. CDR1 is PRHDT, CDR2 FYEKMQ, per germline (reference sequence). The CDR3 is 16 residues long. V gave up 5 bases and J gave up 2 bases; unmatched junction bases: 4. CDR3 nucleotide sequence: TGTGCCAGCAGCGAGGGACTAGCGGGGGGAACCTACGAGCAGTACTTC. It codes for CASSEGLAGGTYEQYF.

The count of this clone is one. This chain connects TRBV5-6 to TRBJ1-6; maybe TRBD1 (5 bases). The CDR3 spans 17 residues. The V end was cut by 0 bases, the J end by 3 bases, with 13 bases between. Per the germline V gene, CDR1 is SGHDT and CDR2 is YYEEEE. The CDR3 region has the DNA TGTGCCAGCAGCTTGGGTCCATGGGGCAGCTATAATTCACCCCTCCACTTT. Protein sequence: CASSLGPWGSYNSPLHF.

This clone was observed a few times. The V call is TRBV10-3, the J call TRBJ1-5, with TRBD1 matching 7 bases. The CDR3 has 14 residues. Trimming removed 4 bases from V and 5 bases from J; junction bases left unmatched: 5. Germline values: CDR1 ENHRY, CDR2 SYGVKD. This chain's CDR3 is CAISVDRVDQPQHF. Here the CDR3 DNA reads TGTGCCATCAGTGTCGACAGGGTGGATCAGCCCCAGCATTTT.

The V call is TRBV27, the J call TRBJ2-7, with D unclear. The germline V gene has CDR1 MNHEY and CDR2 SMNVEV (reference sequence). V was trimmed by 8 bases and J by 4 bases, leaving 12 bases between them. The CDR3 covers 12 residues. The CDR3 region is CASARSGYEQYF. Written as DNA, the CDR3 is TGTGCCAGCGCCCGGAGTGGATACGAGCAGTACTTC.

CDR3 protein: CASTLTKNTEAFF. In DNA, the CDR3 is TGTGCCAGCACCCTTACAAAGAACACTGAAGCTTTCTTT. This chain uses TRBV11-1 with TRBJ1-1; D is uncertain. Trimming left V 7 bases short and J 1 base short, with 10 bases between. The V gene's germline CDR1 is SGHAT and CDR2 FQDESV (reference sequence). The CDR3 is 13 residues long.

The chain is built from TRBV29-1 and TRBJ2-3; TRBD2 agrees at 10 bases. Unmatched junction bases numbered 10, after V lost 2 bases and J lost 5 bases. Per the germline V gene, CDR1 is SQVTM and CDR2 is ANQGSEA. The CDR3 length is 16 residues. CDR3 sequence: CSVEPPLAGVGDTQYF. CDR3 in DNA: TGCAGCGTTGAACCCCCCCTAGCGGGGGTGGGAGATACGCAGTATTTT.

V is TRBV20-1 and J is TRBJ1-6; no definite D call. The CDR3 sequence is 9 residues long. Germline CDR1 is DFQATT and CDR2 is SNEGSKA (reference sequence). The CDR3 DNA is TGCAGGGTGAGTTCACCCCTCCACTTT. This translates into CRVSSPLHF.

The chain combines TRBV7-8 with TRBJ2-7; possible D gene TRBD1, 8 bases. V lost 7 bases, J lost 2 bases, and 15 bases lay in between. Germline CDR1 is SGHVS and CDR2 is FQNEAQ. The length of the CDR3 is 14 residues. CDR3 bases: TGTGCCAGCAACAGGGGGGGAGTAGCCTACGAGCAGTACTTC. Its protein is CASNRGGVAYEQYF.

The CDR3, as DNA: TGTGCCAGCAGCTTAGCCGCAGCGGGCGTCACTGAAGCTTTCTTT. Its protein product is CASSLAAAGVTEAFF. The rearrangement links TRBV11-2 to TRBJ1-1; no clear D gene. Per the germline V gene, CDR1 is SGHAT and CDR2 is FQNNGV. This CDR3 region has 15 residues. V dropped 1 base and J dropped 4 bases, with 13 bases sitting between them.

In this sample, this clone turned up once. This chain links TRBV4-1 with TRBJ1-5; D gene uncertain. Germline V gives CDR1 MGHRA, CDR2 YSYEKL. V lost 1 base to trimming and J lost 0 bases, with 16 bases between them. This CDR3 spans 18 amino acids. The CDR3 spells CASSQGWMGGNSNQPQHF. The CDR3 bases are TGCGCCAGCAGCCAAGGTTGGATGGGCGGGAATAGCAATCAGCCCCAGCATTTT.

The genes are TRBV9 and TRBJ2-6, with D possibly being TRBD1 (5 bases). The CDR3 extends over 18 amino acids. V lost 0 bases and J 2 bases, leaving 15 bases between the germline ends. CDR1 and CDR2 from the germline V gene are SGDLS and YYNGEE. In nucleotides, the CDR3 is TGTGCCAGCAGCGTAGAAGGCAGGGAAGTAACTGGGGCCAACGTCCTGACTTTC. It codes for CASSVEGREVTGANVLTF.

The chain is built from TRBV6-2 or TRBV6-3 and TRBJ1-5; D ambiguous. CDR3 length: 12 residues. Trimming took off 6 bases at V and 5 bases at J, with 8 bases between the two ends. Germline V gene lookup returns CDR1 MNHEY and CDR2 SVGEGT. CDR3 in amino acids: CASSHGDQPQHF. DNA of the CDR3: TGTGCCAGCAGCCACGGGGATCAGCCCCAGCATTTT.

V gene TRBV4-2 combines with J gene TRBJ1-3, with a weak D call TRBD1 (5 bases). Germline V gene lookup returns CDR1 LGHNA and CDR2 YNFKEQ. The CDR3 is 16 amino acids. The V end lost 5 bases, the J end lost 4 bases, and 18 bases lay between the germline ends. CDR3 protein: CASSKGPDIGGNTIYF. Here the CDR3 DNA reads TGTGCCAGCAGCAAAGGGCCGGACATCGGAGGAAACACCATATATTTT.

The rearrangement joins TRBV7-9 to TRBJ1-6; D is ambiguous. V was shortened by 3 bases and J by 8 bases, with 8 bases between the two germline ends. The CDR3 totals 13 residues. Per the germline V gene, CDR1 is SEHNR and CDR2 is FQNEAQ (reference sequence). The CDR3 DNA is TGTGCCAGCAGCTTTCGGGGAGATTCACCCCTCCACTTT. It encodes CASSFRGDSPLHF.

The V call is TRBV7-2, the J call TRBJ2-3; 10 bases line up with TRBD2. Germline trimming cut 3 bases from V and 3 bases from J; bases unmatched to any gene: 0. Germline lookup yields CDR1 SGHTA and CDR2 FQGNSA. The CDR3 length is 14 residues. CDR3: CASSFSGRTDTQYF. The DNA of the CDR3 is TGTGCCAGCAGCTTTAGCGGGAGGACAGATACGCAGTATTTT.

The chain combines TRBV29-1 with TRBJ1-1; 9 nucleotides align to TRBD1. The CDR3 is made up of 13 amino acids. Germline V gives CDR1 SQVTM, CDR2 ANQGSEA. The V and J ends lost 7 bases and 2 bases, in that order; junction bases with no gene match: 5. This CDR3 reads CSAGQGINTEAFF. The CDR3 DNA follows: TGCAGCGCTGGACAGGGGATAAACACTGAAGCTTTCTTT.

The V call is TRBV24-1, the J call TRBJ2-5; no reliable D call. This CDR3 comprises 12 residues. CDR1 and CDR2 from the germline V gene are KGHDR and SFDVKD. V dropped 3 bases and J dropped 3 bases, with 4 bases sitting between them. CDR3 loop: CATSDREETQYF. CDR3 coding DNA: TGTGCCACCAGTGATAGAGAAGAGACCCAGTACTTC.